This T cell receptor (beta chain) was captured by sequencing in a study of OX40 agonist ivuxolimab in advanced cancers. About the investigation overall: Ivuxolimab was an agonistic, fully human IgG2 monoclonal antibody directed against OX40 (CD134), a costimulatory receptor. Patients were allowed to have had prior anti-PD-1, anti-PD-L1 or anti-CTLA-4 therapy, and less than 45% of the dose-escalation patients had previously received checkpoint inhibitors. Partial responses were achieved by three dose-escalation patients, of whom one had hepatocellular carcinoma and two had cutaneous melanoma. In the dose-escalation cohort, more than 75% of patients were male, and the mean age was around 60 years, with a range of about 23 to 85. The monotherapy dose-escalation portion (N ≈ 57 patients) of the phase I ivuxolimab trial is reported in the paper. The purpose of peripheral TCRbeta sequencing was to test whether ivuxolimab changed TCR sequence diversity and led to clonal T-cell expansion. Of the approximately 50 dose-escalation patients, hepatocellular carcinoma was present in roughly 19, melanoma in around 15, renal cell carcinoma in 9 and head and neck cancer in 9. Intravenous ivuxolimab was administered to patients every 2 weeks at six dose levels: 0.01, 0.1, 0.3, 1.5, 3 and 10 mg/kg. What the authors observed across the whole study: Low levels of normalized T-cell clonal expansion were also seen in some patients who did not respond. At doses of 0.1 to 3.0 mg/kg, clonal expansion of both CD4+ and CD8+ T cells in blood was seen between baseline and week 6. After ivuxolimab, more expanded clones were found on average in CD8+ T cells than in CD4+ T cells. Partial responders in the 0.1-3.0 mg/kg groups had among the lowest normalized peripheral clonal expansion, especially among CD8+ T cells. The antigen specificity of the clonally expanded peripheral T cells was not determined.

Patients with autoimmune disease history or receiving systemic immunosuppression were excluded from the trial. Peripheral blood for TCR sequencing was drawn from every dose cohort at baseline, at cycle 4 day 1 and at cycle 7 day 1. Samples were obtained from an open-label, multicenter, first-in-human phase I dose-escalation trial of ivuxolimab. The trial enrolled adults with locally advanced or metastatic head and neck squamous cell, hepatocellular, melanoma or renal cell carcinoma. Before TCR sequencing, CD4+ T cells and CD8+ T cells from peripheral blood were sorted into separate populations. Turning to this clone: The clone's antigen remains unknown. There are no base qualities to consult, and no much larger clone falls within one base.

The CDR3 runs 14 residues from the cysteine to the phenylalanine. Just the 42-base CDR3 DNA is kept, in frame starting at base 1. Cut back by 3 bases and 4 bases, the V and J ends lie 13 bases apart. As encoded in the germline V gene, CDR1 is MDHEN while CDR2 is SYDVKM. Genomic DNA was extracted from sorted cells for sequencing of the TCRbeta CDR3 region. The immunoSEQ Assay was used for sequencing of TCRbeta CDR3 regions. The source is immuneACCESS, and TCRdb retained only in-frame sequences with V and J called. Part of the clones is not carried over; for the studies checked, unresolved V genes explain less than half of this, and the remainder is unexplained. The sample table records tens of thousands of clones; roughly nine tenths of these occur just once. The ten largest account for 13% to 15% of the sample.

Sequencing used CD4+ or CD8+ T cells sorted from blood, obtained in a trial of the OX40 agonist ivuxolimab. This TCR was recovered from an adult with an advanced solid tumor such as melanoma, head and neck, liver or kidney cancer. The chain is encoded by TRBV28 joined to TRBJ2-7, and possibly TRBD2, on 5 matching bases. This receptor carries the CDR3 CASSFRDGVYEQYF. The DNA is TGTGCCAGCAGTTTTCGTGACGGGGTATACGAGCAGTACTTC.